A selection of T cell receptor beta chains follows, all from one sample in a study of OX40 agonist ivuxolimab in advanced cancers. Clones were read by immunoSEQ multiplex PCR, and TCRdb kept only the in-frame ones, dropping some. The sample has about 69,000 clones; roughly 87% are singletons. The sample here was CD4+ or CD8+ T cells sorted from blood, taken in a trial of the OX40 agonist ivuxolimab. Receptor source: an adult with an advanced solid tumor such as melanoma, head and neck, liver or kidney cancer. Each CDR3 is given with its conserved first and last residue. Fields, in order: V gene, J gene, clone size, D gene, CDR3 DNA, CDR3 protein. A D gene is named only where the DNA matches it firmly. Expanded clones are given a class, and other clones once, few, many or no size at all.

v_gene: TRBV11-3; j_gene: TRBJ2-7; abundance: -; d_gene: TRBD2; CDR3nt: TGTGCCAGCAGCTCCATCCTAGCGGGAGGCTCCTACGAGCAGTACTTC; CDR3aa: CASSSILAGGSYEQYF
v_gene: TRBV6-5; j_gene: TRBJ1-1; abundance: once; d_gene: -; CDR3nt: TGTGCCAGCAGCCACTCAGGGAGTTGGAACACTGAAGCTTTCTTT; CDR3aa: CASSHSGSWNTEAFF
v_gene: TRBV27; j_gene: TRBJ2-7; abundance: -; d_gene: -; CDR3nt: TGTGCCAGCACCCCCGGGCTTACAAACTCCTACGAGCAGTACTTC; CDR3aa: CASTPGLTNSYEQYF
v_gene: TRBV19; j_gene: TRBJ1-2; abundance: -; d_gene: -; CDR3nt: TGTGCCAGTAGTATCTTACTTAGTCTGGACGGATTTAACTATGGCTACACCTTC; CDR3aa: CASSILLSLDGFNYGYTF
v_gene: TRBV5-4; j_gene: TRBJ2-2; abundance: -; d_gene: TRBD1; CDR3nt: TGTGCCAGCAGCGTGGGACAGTTCACCGGGGAGCTGTTTTTT; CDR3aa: CASSVGQFTGELFF
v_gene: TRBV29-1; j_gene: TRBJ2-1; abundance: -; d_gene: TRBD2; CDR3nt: TGCAGCGTTGATGGAGCGGGAGGAAAGCAGTTCTTC; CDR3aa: CSVDGAGGKQFF
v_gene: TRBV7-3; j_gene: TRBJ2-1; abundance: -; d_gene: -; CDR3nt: TGTGCCAGCAGCGTACAGGGCAGCTCCTACAATGAGCAGTTCTTC; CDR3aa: CASSVQGSSYNEQFF
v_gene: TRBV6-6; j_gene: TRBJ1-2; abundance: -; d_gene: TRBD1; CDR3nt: TGTGCCAGCAGTACAGGGACAGGGGTAAACTATGGCTACACCTTC; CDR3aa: CASSTGTGVNYGYTF
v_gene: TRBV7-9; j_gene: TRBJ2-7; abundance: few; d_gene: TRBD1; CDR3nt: TGTGCCAGCAGCTTAGATGGGCAGGGGGCCGTCTCCTACGAGCAGTACTTC; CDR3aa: CASSLDGQGAVSYEQYF
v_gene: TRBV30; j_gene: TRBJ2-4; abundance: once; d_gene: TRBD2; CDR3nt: TGTGCCTGGAGCCCGGGACTAGGTCTAGCCAAAAACATTCAGTACTTC; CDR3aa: CAWSPGLGLAKNIQYF
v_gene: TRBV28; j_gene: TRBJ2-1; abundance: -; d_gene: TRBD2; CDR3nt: TGTGCCAGCAGTCCGGGGCTAGCGGGGGTTGAACAGTTCTTC; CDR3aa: CASSPGLAGVEQFF
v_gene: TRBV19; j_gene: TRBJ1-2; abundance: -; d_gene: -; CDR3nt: TGTGCCAGTAGCCTCTCGGGGCACTATGGCTACACCTTC; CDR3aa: CASSLSGHYGYTF
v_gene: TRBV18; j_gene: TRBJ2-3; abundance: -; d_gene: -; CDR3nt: TGTGCCAGCTCAGTGACTACAGGGATAGATACGCAGTATTTT; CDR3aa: CASSVTTGIDTQYF
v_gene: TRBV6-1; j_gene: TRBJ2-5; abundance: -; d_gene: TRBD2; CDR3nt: TGTGCCAGCAGTGGTCCGGGACTACCGAGGGATCGGCCCCAGTACTTC; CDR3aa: CASSGPGLPRDRPQYF
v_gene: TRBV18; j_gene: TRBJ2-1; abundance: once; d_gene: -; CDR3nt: TGTGCCAGCTCACCACAGGGGCAAGGCAATGAGCAGTTCTTC; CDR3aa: CASSPQGQGNEQFF
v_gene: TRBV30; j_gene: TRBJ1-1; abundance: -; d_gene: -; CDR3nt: TGTGCCTGGAGATCAGCCATCACTGAAGCTTTCTTT; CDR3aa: CAWRSAITEAFF
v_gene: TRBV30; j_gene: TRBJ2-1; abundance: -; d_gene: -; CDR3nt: TGTGCCTGGAGTCCCGGGACCTACAATGAGCAGTTCTTC; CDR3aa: CAWSPGTYNEQFF
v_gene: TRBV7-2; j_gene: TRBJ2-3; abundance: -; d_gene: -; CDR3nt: TGTGCCAGCAGCTTAGCCCCGGCAGATACGCAGTATTTT; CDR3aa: CASSLAPADTQYF
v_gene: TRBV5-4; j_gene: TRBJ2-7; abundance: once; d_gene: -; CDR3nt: TGTGCCAGCAGCTTGGGTACCCGGGACGGAGGGATCGAGCAGTACTTC; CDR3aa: CASSLGTRDGGIEQYF
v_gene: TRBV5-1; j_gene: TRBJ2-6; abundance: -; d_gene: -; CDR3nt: TGCGCCAGCAGCTTGATCGGGGTTTGGCTCGACCACTCTGGGGCCAACGTCCTGACTTTC; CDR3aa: CASSLIGVWLDHSGANVLTF
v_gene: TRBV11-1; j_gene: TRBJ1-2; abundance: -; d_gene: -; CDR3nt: TGTGCCAGCACCCCTTCGAATGGGGGATTTGGCTACACCTTC; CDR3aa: CASTPSNGGFGYTF
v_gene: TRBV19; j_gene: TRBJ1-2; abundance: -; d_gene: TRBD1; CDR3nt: TGTGCCAGTAGTACGACAGGGATTGGCTATGGCTACACCTTC; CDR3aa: CASSTTGIGYGYTF
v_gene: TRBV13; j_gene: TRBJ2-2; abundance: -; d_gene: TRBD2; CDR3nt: TGTGCCAGCAGTCGACTAGCGGGAGAACCCGGGGAGCTGTTTTTT; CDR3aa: CASSRLAGEPGELFF
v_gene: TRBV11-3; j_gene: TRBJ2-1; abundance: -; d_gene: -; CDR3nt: TGTGCCAGCCACGACTCGGGTGGCGGTATTAATGAGCAGTTCTTC; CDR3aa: CASHDSGGGINEQFF
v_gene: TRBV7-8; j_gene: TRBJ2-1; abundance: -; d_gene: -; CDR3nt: TGTGCCAGCACAAAAGTAGGAGGAACTCTTTATAAAAATGAGCAGTTCTTC; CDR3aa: CASTKVGGTLYKNEQFF
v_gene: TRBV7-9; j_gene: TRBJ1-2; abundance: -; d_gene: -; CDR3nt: TGTGCCAGCGGAGGGGCAGGGGAAGGCTACACCTTC; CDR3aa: CASGGAGEGYTF
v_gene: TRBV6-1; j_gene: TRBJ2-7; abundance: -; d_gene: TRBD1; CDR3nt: TGTGCCAGCCTCCTCCGGGACAGGGTCAACGAGCAGTACTTC; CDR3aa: CASLLRDRVNEQYF
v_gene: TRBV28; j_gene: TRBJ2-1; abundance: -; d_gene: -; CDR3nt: TGTGCCAGCACAGCCATAAGCGAGCAGTTCTTC; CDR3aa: CASTAISEQFF
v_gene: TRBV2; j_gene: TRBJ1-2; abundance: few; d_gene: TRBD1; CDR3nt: TGTGCCAGCAGTGTACGCGGTTCAGGGGGCCATGGCTACACCTTC; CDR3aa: CASSVRGSGGHGYTF
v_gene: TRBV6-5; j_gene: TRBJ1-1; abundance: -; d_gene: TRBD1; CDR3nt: TGTGCCAGCAGCCGACAGGGTATTTTGGACACTGAAGCTTTCTTT; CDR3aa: CASSRQGILDTEAFF
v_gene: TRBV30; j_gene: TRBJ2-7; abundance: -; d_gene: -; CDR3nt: TGTGCCTGGAGTGTATCCTGGGAGCTAAGCTCCTACGAGCAGTACTTC; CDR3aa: CAWSVSWELSSYEQYF
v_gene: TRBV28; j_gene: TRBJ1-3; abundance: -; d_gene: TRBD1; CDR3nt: TGTGCCAGCAGCTCGACAGACAGGGTGGGAAACACCATATATTTT; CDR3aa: CASSSTDRVGNTIYF
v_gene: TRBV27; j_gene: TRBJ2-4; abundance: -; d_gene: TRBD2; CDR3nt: TGTGCCAGCGGCCCGTATAGCGGGGACCAAAACATTCAGTACTTC; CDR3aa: CASGPYSGDQNIQYF
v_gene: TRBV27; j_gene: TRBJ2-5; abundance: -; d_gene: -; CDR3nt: TGTGCCAGCAGAGCAGTATCAGGGGATCTGACCCTAAAGACCCAGTACTTC; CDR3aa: CASRAVSGDLTLKTQYF
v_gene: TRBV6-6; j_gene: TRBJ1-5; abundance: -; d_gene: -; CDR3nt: TGTGCCAGCAGTTACGAGACAGGTTCTAATCAGCCCCAGCATTTT; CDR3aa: CASSYETGSNQPQHF
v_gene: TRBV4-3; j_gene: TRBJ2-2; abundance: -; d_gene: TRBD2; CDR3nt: TGCGCCAGCAGCCAAGTGGGACTAGCGGGGAGCACCGGGGAGCTGTTTTTT; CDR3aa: CASSQVGLAGSTGELFF
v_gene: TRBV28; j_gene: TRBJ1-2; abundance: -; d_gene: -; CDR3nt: TGTGCCAGCGCCTTGGGACCCAGGGGAGGCTACACCTTC; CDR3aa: CASALGPRGGYTF
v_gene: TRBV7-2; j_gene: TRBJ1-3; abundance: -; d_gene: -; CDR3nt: TGTGCCAGCAGCTTAGACTGGGCTGGAAACACCATATATTTT; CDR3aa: CASSLDWAGNTIYF
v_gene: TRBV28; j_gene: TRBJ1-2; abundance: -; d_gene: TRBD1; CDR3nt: TGTGCCAGCAGTCTCGGACAGGGCGGTGGCTACACCTTC; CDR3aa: CASSLGQGGGYTF
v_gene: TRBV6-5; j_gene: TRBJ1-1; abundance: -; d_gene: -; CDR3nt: TGTGCCAGCAGCCTGACGGAGAACACTGAAGCTTTCTTT; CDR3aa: CASSLTENTEAFF
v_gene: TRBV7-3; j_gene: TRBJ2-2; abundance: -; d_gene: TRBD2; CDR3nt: TGTGCCAGCAGCCCGGGACTAGCGGGGGGGCCGACCGGGGAGCTGTTTTTT; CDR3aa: CASSPGLAGGPTGELFF
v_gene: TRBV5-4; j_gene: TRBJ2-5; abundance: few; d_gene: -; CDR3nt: TGTGCCAGCAGCTTGGACAGGGAACAAGAGACCCAGTACTTC; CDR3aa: CASSLDREQETQYF
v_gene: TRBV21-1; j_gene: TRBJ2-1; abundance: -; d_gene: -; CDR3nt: TGTGCCAGCAGCGAGCCGGAGGGTGTGAGCTCCTACAATGAGCAGTTCTTC; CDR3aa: CASSEPEGVSSYNEQFF
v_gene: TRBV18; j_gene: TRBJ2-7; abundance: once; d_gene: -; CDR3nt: TGTGCCAGCTCACCAGGAGACAGCTCCTACGAGCAGTACTTC; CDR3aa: CASSPGDSSYEQYF
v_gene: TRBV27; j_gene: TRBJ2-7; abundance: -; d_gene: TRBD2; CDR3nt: TGTGCCACCAAGACTAGCGGGAGTTACGAGCAGTACTTC; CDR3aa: CATKTSGSYEQYF
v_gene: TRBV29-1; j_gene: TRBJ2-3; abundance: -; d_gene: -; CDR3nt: TGCAGCGCTAAAGCAGCCCCTGGCACAGATACGCAGTATTTT; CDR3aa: CSAKAAPGTDTQYF
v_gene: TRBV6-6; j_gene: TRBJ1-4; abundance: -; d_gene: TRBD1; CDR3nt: TGTGCCAGCAGTCCAGACAGGGGGAAACTGTTTTTT; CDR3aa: CASSPDRGKLFF
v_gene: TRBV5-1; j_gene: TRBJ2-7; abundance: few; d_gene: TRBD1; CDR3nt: TGCGCCAGCAGCCTCCGGGGGGGACAGGGGGCGCGGGAGCAGTACTTC; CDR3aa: CASSLRGGQGAREQYF
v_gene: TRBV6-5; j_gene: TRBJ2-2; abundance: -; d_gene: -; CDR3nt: TGTGCCAGCCGGTCCAGGGGCTATGGCGGGGAGCTGTTTTTT; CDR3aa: CASRSRGYGGELFF
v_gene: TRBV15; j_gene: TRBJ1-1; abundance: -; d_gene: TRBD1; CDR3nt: TGTGCCACCAGACCCCGGACAGGGACTGAAGCTTTCTTT; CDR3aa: CATRPRTGTEAFF
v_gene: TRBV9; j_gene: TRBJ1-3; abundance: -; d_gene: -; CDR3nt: TGTGCCAGCAGCGCGTCTGACGGATTGGAGGGAAACACCATATATTTT; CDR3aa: CASSASDGLEGNTIYF
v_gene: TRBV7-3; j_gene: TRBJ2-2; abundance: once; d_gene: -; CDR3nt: TGTGCCAGCAGCCTGGAGAGGCCCGGGGAGCTGTTTTTT; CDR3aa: CASSLERPGELFF
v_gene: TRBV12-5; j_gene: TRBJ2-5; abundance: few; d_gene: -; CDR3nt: TGTGCTAGTGGTTTGGGTACAGGGTTTCAAGAGACCCAGTACTTC; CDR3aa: CASGLGTGFQETQYF
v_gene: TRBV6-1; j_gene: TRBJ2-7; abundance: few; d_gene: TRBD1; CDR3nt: TGTGCCAGCAGGAAACAGGGGGCAGACGACGAGCAGTACTTC; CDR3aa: CASRKQGADDEQYF